The sample holds a few counts of the clone carrying this T cell receptor beta chain. What it recognizes is unknown. According to the study, genomic DNA was the template for TCR beta VDJ and CDR3 profiling. TCRdb reprocessed the reads with MiXCR, giving one entry per CDR3 protein. The sample has 180,000 or so distinct CDR3 sequences, around half seen once. This sample was included in a study of CD8+CD57+ T cells in acquired aplastic anemia. V was pared by 7 bases and J by 0 bases, with 12 bases between. Germline-derived CDR1 and CDR2 are SEHNR and FQNEAQ (reference sequence). CDR3 length: 14 residues. It was patients with CD8+CD57+ cell expansion by flow cytometry who were chosen for sequencing. No therapy had been given to the patients at the time of blood sampling. Study-level findings and limits: Both patients and controls carried the same twenty-nine CD8+ CDR3 sequences.

This clonotype was sampled from a human donor with aplastic anemia. The sample consisted of sorted CD4+, CD8+, or CD8+CD57+ T cells (not recorded which) from PBMCs. This chain uses TRBV7-9 with TRBJ1-1; D is uncertain. The CDR3 coding sequence is TGTGCCAGCACCCACGAGAGAGTGAACACTGAAGCTTTCTTT. Its protein product is CASTHERVNTEAFF.